This TCR beta chain was recovered during a study of blood T cell repertoires in COVID-19. At the level of the study: Some COVID-19 samples were acute and others convalescent; all came from the United States, Italy and Spain. PBMCs, B-cell-depleted T cells, or T cells provided the cDNA or gDNA that made up the material.

Under the authors' procedure: It was from reference gene primer amplification that nucleated cell counts were estimated. Here immunoSEQ multiplex PCR was the method, and the copy in TCRdb shows in-frame clones only, minus some. The D gene and trimming were derived from the DNA, and the V and J assignments and clone size from that table. The table has around 140,000 clones, roughly 90% seen once; the top ten hold roughly 2.2%. With V trimmed by 10 bases and J by 2 bases, 4 bases remained unmatched. The germline V gene has CDR1 MNHEY and CDR2 SMNVEV (reference sequence). The CDR3 loop spans 13 amino acids.

The specimen was peripheral blood. This clonotype originated in a man aged 70-80 years with active COVID-19. This chain joins TRBV27 and TRBJ2-7, with 11 nucleotides matching TRBD1. The CDR3 sequence: CATGQGAPYEQYF. As DNA, the CDR3 is TGTGCCACCGGACAGGGGGCTCCCTACGAGCAGTACTTC.